A single T cell receptor (beta chain) is shown here with its context. Its target antigen remains unknown. Per-base qualities were not stored, and no clone one base away is much larger. Trimming removed 4 bases from V and 7 bases from J, leaving 17 bases between the germline ends. The germline V gene sets CDR1 to LGHNA and CDR2 to YNFKEQ. Its CDR3 holds 15 amino acids, cysteine through phenylalanine. Of all the DNA, just the CDR3 is kept, 45 bases in frame from base 1. These data come from a study of memory CD4+ T cells and cytomegalovirus serostatus (dated 2019 in TCRdb). Context from the whole study: A total of roughly 35 healthy Belgian adults, of whom 9 were CMV seropositive and roughly 24 were CMV seronegative, were included in the cohort. The study sequenced CD4+ memory TCRbeta repertoires of a Belgian cohort with known cytomegalovirus serostatus to replicate a published TCR-based CMV serostatus classifier.

The full study reports these points: For CMV serostatus prediction, a median bootstrapped AUC of roughly 0.94 was reached with the original framework, and a median bootstrapped AUC of about 0.89 was reached with a US-trained random forest. The results were read as suggesting that the CMV-associated TCR signature is, for the most part, present in the CD4+ memory repertoire. Only CD4+CD45RO+ memory cells were sequenced, in contrast to the original study, which included naive and memory CD4+ and CD8+ populations. Among the 150 to 200 previously reported CMV-associated TCRbeta sequences, 60 to 70 showed up in the CD4+ memory repertoires, with each one found in between one and five individuals. On the Belgian cohort, the classifier based on the original framework reached a median bootstrapped AUC of 0.95, with a 95% CI of 0.76-1.00.

A FACSAria II was used to sort memory CD4+ T cells, defined as single viable CD3+CD4+CD8-CD45RO+ cells. CMV serostatus was assessed using a Roche Elecsys assay, by which serum IgG against CMV pp150, pp28, p38 and p52 was detected. After thawing, total CD4+ T cells were enriched by positive selection with CD4 magnetic microbeads. Samples originated from another study that specifically interrogated the CD4+ T cell memory repertoire. Following standard operating procedures, peripheral blood mononuclear cells were isolated and cryopreserved, while serum was kept at -80 degrees C. The staining relied on CD3-PerCP (BW264/56), CD4-APC (RPA-T4), CD45RO-PE (UCHT1) and CD8-Pacific Orange (3B5) antibodies, and Sytox blue was used to exclude non-viable cells. The Quick-DNA Microprep Kit was used to extract genomic DNA from the sorted cells. Amplification of TCRbeta DNA was done with the immunoSEQ hsTCRbeta kit, following the protocol from the manufacturer. An Illumina MiSeq instrument was used to sequence the TCRbeta libraries. As for how the authors treated the data: After out-of-frame sequences were removed, 2.4 million or so distinct TCRbeta sequences remained, averaging about 67,000 per individual. Each individual was scored according to the count of roughly 170 previously reported CMV-associated TCRbeta sequences and the total productive distinct TCRbeta count. A beta-binomial model was reimplemented in Python, and random forests from scikit-learn, run with default parameters, were trained on data from the US cohort. On the Belgian cohort, classifier performance was reported as the median AUC, along with percentile confidence intervals, across 10,000 bootstrap iterations. Not all clones reach the TCRdb copy of this immuneACCESS table, which keeps in-frame sequences only. Checked studies attribute under half of the gap to unresolved V genes and leave the rest unexplained. V, J and clone size are taken as reported in that table, and D and trimming were inferred from the DNA itself. For this sample there are some 52,000 clones; about four fifths appear just once. In total, the top ten clones hold more than 1.1% of the sample.

This chain joins TRBV4-2 to TRBJ2-1; TRBD2 could be the D gene, as 5 bases match. The origin of this receptor is an adult in good health and CMV-seropositive. Source material: memory CD4+ T cells from blood. The CDR3 protein: CASSRSWSGENEQFF. The DNA sequence is TGTGCCAGCAGCCGATCATGGTCCGGGGAGAATGAGCAGTTCTTC.